This TCR beta chain was observed in a study of blood T cell repertoires in COVID-19. Study information: Some COVID-19 samples were acute and others convalescent; all came from the United States, Italy and Spain. In each case, the material was cDNA or gDNA derived from T cells, B-cell-depleted T cells, or PBMCs.

The authors' processing: By means of reference gene primer amplification, nucleated cell counts were estimated. The protocol was immunoSEQ multiplex PCR, while the TCRdb copy is restricted to in-frame clones and leaves out a portion. The V and J calls and clone size were taken over from that table, and D and trimming were inferred from the DNA. Here the sample spans about 23,000 clones, around 94% being singletons. The receptor's source is a woman in her 50s with active COVID-19. The material sequenced was peripheral blood.

In DNA, the CDR3 is TGTGCCAGCAGGGGGACAATACTTGAAAAACTGTTTTTT. It yields the protein CASRGTILEKLFF. The rearrangement uses TRBV12-3 or TRBV12-4 and TRBJ1-4, with TRBD1 as a possible D gene (6 bases). The V and J ends lost 6 bases and 7 bases respectively, with 12 bases between them. This CDR3 contains 13 residues.